This passage covers 15 T cell receptor beta chains from one sample sequenced in a study of OX40 agonist ivuxolimab in advanced cancers. Only in-frame clones appear in the TCRdb table, and some are missing; sequencing was by immunoSEQ multiplex PCR. There are some 66,000 clones in the sample; about three quarters occur only once, and around 1.7% lies in the top ten. The source was CD4+ or CD8+ T cells sorted from blood, collected in a trial of the OX40 agonist ivuxolimab. The receptors derive from an adult with an advanced solid tumor such as melanoma, head and neck, liver or kidney cancer.

The chain recombines TRBV6-6 with TRBJ1-5; D is unclear. The V end lost 0 bases, the J end lost 3 bases, and 6 bases lay between the germline ends. The germline CDR1 and CDR2 sequences are MNHNY and SVGAGI (reference sequence). This CDR3 is 14 amino acids long. The CDR3 sequence is CASSYSWDNQPQHF. DNA for the CDR3: TGTGCCAGCAGTTACTCCTGGGACAATCAGCCCCAGCATTTT.

The chain links TRBV4-1 to TRBJ1-3; a possible D gene is TRBD1 (6 bases). The CDR3 is 15 residues long. V lost 3 bases and J lost 0, with 9 bases in between. CDR1 and CDR2 from the germline V gene are MGHRA and YSYEKL. Here the CDR3 reads CASSQDSRSGNTIYF. In DNA form, the CDR3 reads TGCGCCAGCAGCCAGGACAGTCGCTCTGGAAACACCATATATTTT.

The chain links TRBV5-5 to TRBJ1-4, with 7 bases fitting TRBD1. The germline gives CDR1 SGHKS, CDR2 YYEKEE (reference sequence). The V segment lost 5 bases and the J segment 8 bases; nucleotides outside the gene matches: 9. The CDR3 loop spans 14 amino acids. CDR3 sequence: CASSITGVGEKLFF. CDR3 bases: TGTGCCAGCAGTATAACAGGGGTCGGGGAAAAACTGTTTTTT.

The CDR3 here is CASSPGAGATDTQYF. As DNA, the CDR3 is TGTGCCAGTAGTCCGGGTGCGGGAGCCACAGATACGCAGTATTTT. The J gene is TRBJ2-3, the V gene TRBV19; 7 nucleotides align to TRBD2. Germline V gene sequence: CDR1 LNHDA, CDR2 SQIVND (reference sequence). This CDR3 is 15 amino acids long. V gave up 5 bases and J gave up 2 bases; unmatched junction bases: 7.

The chain employs TRBV28 and TRBJ2-5; 10 bases map to TRBD1. This CDR3 contains 16 residues. Per germline, CDR1 MDHEN and CDR2 SYDVKM. The V and J ends lost 4 bases and 6 bases, in that order; junction bases with no gene match: 11. The CDR3 spells CASSSPATGGIQTQYF. The DNA of the CDR3 is TGTGCCAGCAGTTCACCGGCGACAGGGGGCATCCAGACCCAGTACTTC.

The chain joins TRBV9 to TRBJ1-3; D gene ambiguous. This CDR3 comprises 16 residues. Trimming stripped 1 base from V and 0 bases from J, with 11 bases between. Germline V lookup: CDR1 SGDLS, CDR2 YYNGEE. The CDR3 region has the DNA TGTGCCAGCAGCGTAACAGATTCGCTCTCTGGAAACACCATATATTTT. This encodes CASSVTDSLSGNTIYF. The variable domain in full, with the rest retrieved from reference TRBV9 and TRBJ1-3, is DSGVTQTPKHLITATGQRVTLRCSPRSGDLSVYWYQQSLDQGLQFLIQYYNGEERAKGNILERFSAQQFPDLHSELNLSSLELGDSALYFCASSVTDSLSGNTIYFGEGSWLTVV.

The rearrangement uses TRBV5-1 and TRBJ1-2, with D unresolved. The CDR3 loop spans 15 amino acids. In germline, CDR1 is SGHRS, CDR2 YFSETQ. Deletions cut 0 bases from V and 4 bases from J, with 13 bases between. CDR3: CASSLAPTLVYGYTF. In nucleotides, the CDR3 is TGCGCCAGCAGCTTGGCGCCGACACTAGTCTATGGCTACACCTTC.

This chain uses TRBV29-1 with TRBJ1-1; D gene ambiguous. This CDR3 comprises 15 residues. CDR1 SQVTM and CDR2 ANQGSEA come from the germline V gene. CDR3 amino acids: CSVARGTVRNTEAFF. The CDR3 DNA reads TGCAGTGTAGCCCGGGGAACGGTCAGAAACACTGAAGCTTTCTTT.

The chain is built from TRBV5-1 and TRBJ2-5; 7 bases are shared with TRBD2. After removal of 2 bases from V and 2 bases from J, the junction contained 0 bases not matched to a gene. The CDR3 consists of 13 residues. Germline V gene lookup returns CDR1 SGHRS and CDR2 YFSETQ. The CDR3 here is CASSLLAQETQYF. The CDR3 nucleotides read TGCGCCAGCAGCTTACTAGCGCAAGAGACCCAGTACTTC.

The V and J genes are TRBV6-1 and TRBJ2-7, with 7 nucleotides matching TRBD2. The CDR3 is 11 amino acids. Trimming at V came to 11 bases and at J to 7 bases, leaving 8 bases not matched to a gene. The germline gives CDR1 MNHNS, CDR2 SASEGT. The CDR3 sequence: CAAGRGREQYF. In nucleotides, the CDR3 is TGTGCCGCGGGGCGGGGGAGAGAGCAGTACTTC.

This clone was observed a handful of times. The chain combines TRBV11-2 with TRBJ2-1; 8 bases fit TRBD2. Germline V lookup: CDR1 SGHAT, CDR2 FQNNGV. CDR3 length: 18 amino acids. V was clipped by 5 bases and J by 0 bases; unmatched bases: 12. The DNA for the CDR3 is TGTGCCAGCAGCCCGGGGGGGCTAGCGGGTTCCTCCTACAATGAGCAGTTCTTC. Translated, it gives CASSPGGLAGSSYNEQFF.

The count of this clone is one. The V and J genes are TRBV5-1 and TRBJ2-5, with TRBD2 as a possible D gene (6 bases). This CDR3 spans 14 amino acids. Per the germline V gene, CDR1 is SGHRS and CDR2 is YFSETQ. Trimming shortened V by 5 bases and J by 10 bases, and 21 bases separated the two germline ends. CDR3 in amino acids: CASSPQLQLEGQYF. CDR3 DNA: TGCGCCAGCAGTCCCCAGTTGCAGTTGGAGGGCCAGTACTTC.

This clone was counted only a few times. This chain connects TRBV30 to TRBJ1-3; maybe TRBD1 (5 bases). CDR1 is GTSNPN, CDR2 SVGIG, per germline (reference sequence). The CDR3 runs to 16 residues. V shed 3 bases and J shed 1 base, with 16 bases lying between them. DNA of the CDR3: TGTGCCTGGAGGCCTTCGGGGACCGTGTCTGGAAACACCATATATTTT. It yields the protein CAWRPSGTVSGNTIYF.

The gene calls are TRBV5-1 and TRBJ2-7, with D tentatively TRBD1 (8 bases). The CDR3 runs 16 residues. The ends were cut back, 7 bases at V and 3 bases at J, with 23 bases in the middle. Germline lookup yields CDR1 SGHRS and CDR2 YFSETQ. The CDR3 protein is CASFRGGSGQVYEQYF. The DNA of the CDR3 is TGCGCCAGCTTCAGGGGAGGGTCGGGACAGGTCTACGAGCAGTACTTC.

The CDR3 coding sequence is TGCGCCAGCAGCGCCTGGGGGAGTACTGAAGCTTTCTTT. Translation: CASSAWGSTEAFF. This chain uses TRBV5-1 with TRBJ1-1, with a tentative D call TRBD1 (5 bases). Germline CDR1 and CDR2: SGHRS and YFSETQ. This CDR3 region has 13 residues. V lost 4 bases and J lost 5, with 12 bases in between.